One sample yielded the 18 T cell receptor beta chains listed below, sequenced in a study of monozygotic twins with inflammatory bowel disease. TCRdb derives one entry per CDR3 protein from the 5' RACE reads, leaving out DNA. Across about 300,000 distinct CDR3 sequences, the top ten clones capture 5% to 6% of the sample. Sequenced: blood. All receptors come from a human donor with ulcerative colitis or Crohn's disease, or a healthy co-twin of an affected twin (not recorded which).

The genes are TRBV5-1 and TRBJ1-5; TCRdb gives TRBD1 as the D gene, but with no DNA this cannot be confirmed. Germline V gives CDR1 SGHRS, CDR2 YFSETQ. CDR3 length equals 16 residues. The CDR3 protein is CASSLDGGISNQPQHF.

This rearrangement joins TRBV5-1 to TRBJ2-1; the D gene TCRdb calls, TRBD1, cannot be checked with no DNA. CDR3 size: 16 residues. Germline V gene data show CDR1 as SGHRS and CDR2 as YFSETQ. The CDR3 loop is CASSTGGTGTYNEQFF.

The chain is built from TRBV29-1 and TRBJ2-5; the TCRdb D gene call, TRBD2, has no DNA to confirm it. Germline CDR1 SQVTM, CDR2 ANQGSEA. This CDR3 is 16 amino acids long. CDR3 amino acids: CSVATGLAVPGETQYF.

The chain joins TRBV10-3 to TRBJ1-5; TCRdb selects TRBD1, and the lack of DNA leaves this call unchecked. This CDR3 is built from 13 residues. The germline CDR1 and CDR2 sequences are ENHRY and SYGVKD. This CDR3 is CAISAGERQPQHF.

The chain is built from TRBV21-1 and TRBJ1-5; checking the TCRdb D call of TRBD1 is not possible without DNA. TRBV21-1 is a pseudogene locus. CDR3 length: 18 residues. The CDR3 sequence: CASSRGLPCDSSNQPQHF.

The chain employs TRBV6-1 and TRBJ2-2; TCRdb lists TRBD2, though no DNA is available to test this call. CDR1 and CDR2 (germline): MNHNS, SASEGT. The length of the CDR3 is 14 residues. This CDR3 is CASSLGPTPGELFF.

This chain connects TRBV6-1 to TRBJ2-1; the TCRdb D gene call, TRBD2, has no DNA to confirm it. CDR1 is MNHNS, CDR2 SASEGT, per germline. The CDR3 consists of 15 residues. CDR3 region: CASRPLAGSYNEQFF.

This rearrangement joins TRBV15 to TRBJ2-7. The CDR3 length is 15 residues. Looked up from germline, CDR1 is LNHNV and CDR2 is YYDKDF (reference sequence). The CDR3 sequence: CATSREVERYYEQYF. Filled out from reference TRBV15 and TRBJ2-7, the complete variable domain reads DAMVIQNPRYQVTQFGKPVTLSCSQTLNHNVMYWYQQKSSQAPKLLFHYYDKDFNNEADTPDNFQSRRPNTSFCFLDIRSPGLGDTAMYLCATSREVERYYEQYFGPGTRLTVT.

The J gene is TRBJ1-1, the V gene TRBV6-5; the D call from TCRdb, TRBD1, cannot be confirmed without DNA. CDR3 size: 13 residues. Per germline, CDR1 MNHEY and CDR2 SVGAGI. The CDR3 here is CASSYSWQGTVFF.

The CDR3 region is CASGDSSGTDTQYF. This chain uses TRBV5-1 with TRBJ2-3; absent DNA, TCRdb's TRBD2 call cannot be checked. The CDR3 spans 14 residues. The germline CDR1 and CDR2 sequences are SGHRS and YFSETQ. The complete variable domain, with remaining parts taken from reference TRBV5-1 and TRBJ2-3, reads KAGVTQTPRYLIKTRGQQVTLSCSPISGHRSVSWYQQTPGQGLQFLFEYFSETQRNKGNFPGRFSGRQFSNSRSEMNVSTLELGDSALYLCASGDSSGTDTQYFGPGTRLTVL.

The chain uses TRBV7-2 and TRBJ2-3; TCRdb lists TRBD2, though no DNA is available to test this call. This CDR3 comprises 13 residues. Germline assignment: CDR1 SGHTA and CDR2 FQGNSA. CDR3: CASSPAYAREQYF.

The chain recombines TRBV7-2 with TRBJ2-5; lacking DNA, the TRBD2 call made by TCRdb goes unchecked. CDR3 length: 15 residues. The germline gives CDR1 SGHTA, CDR2 FQGNSA. The CDR3 region is CASRQPSGGKETQYF.

The CDR3 spells CASSLDFLVSGELFF. The chain employs TRBV7-8 and TRBJ2-2. The CDR3 is 15 residues long. Germline V gene lookup returns CDR1 SGHVS and CDR2 FQNEAQ. Full variable domain (rest looked up from reference TRBV7-8 and TRBJ2-2): GAGVSQSPRYKVAKRGQDVALRCDPISGHVSLFWYQQALGQGPEFLTYFQNEAQLDKSGLPSDRFFAERPEGSVSTLKIQRTQQEDSAVYLCASSLDFLVSGELFFGEGSRLTVL.

The chain employs TRBV9 and TRBJ2-3; the TCRdb call, TRBD2, lacks DNA for checking. Germline values: CDR1 SGDLS, CDR2 YYNGEE. The CDR3 has 16 amino acids. The CDR3: CASSVVIAGVSDTQYF.

This chain uses TRBV6-5 with TRBJ2-5; checking the TCRdb D call of TRBD1 is not possible without DNA. The CDR3 is 14 amino acids. Germline assignment: CDR1 MNHEY and CDR2 SVGAGI. CDR3 in amino acids: CASSYGDQPVTQYF.

The rearrangement uses TRBV7-8 and TRBJ2-7; the D call of TRBD1 rests on TCRdb alone, since no DNA is present to check it. Germline V gene data show CDR1 as SGHVS and CDR2 as FQNEAQ. The CDR3 is 18 amino acids. CDR3: CASSLGAEGDGDSYEQYF. The complete variable domain, with remaining parts taken from reference TRBV7-8 and TRBJ2-7, reads GAGVSQSPRYKVAKRGQDVALRCDPISGHVSLFWYQQALGQGPEFLTYFQNEAQLDKSGLPSDRFFAERPEGSVSTLKIQRTQQEDSAVYLCASSLGAEGDGDSYEQYFGPGTRLTVT.

This chain joins TRBV5-1 and TRBJ2-7; TCRdb reports TRBD2, a call that lacks DNA to check it against. The CDR3 consists of 15 residues. Germline V gene sequence: CDR1 SGHRS, CDR2 YFSETQ. The CDR3 reads CASSLFSSGGGEQYF.

The chain recombines TRBV7-2 with TRBJ2-7; the TRBD2 assignment by TCRdb is unverifiable without DNA. The CDR3 contains 16 residues. The germline gives CDR1 SGHTA, CDR2 FQGNSA. The CDR3 reads CASSLAPPGLSYEQYF.